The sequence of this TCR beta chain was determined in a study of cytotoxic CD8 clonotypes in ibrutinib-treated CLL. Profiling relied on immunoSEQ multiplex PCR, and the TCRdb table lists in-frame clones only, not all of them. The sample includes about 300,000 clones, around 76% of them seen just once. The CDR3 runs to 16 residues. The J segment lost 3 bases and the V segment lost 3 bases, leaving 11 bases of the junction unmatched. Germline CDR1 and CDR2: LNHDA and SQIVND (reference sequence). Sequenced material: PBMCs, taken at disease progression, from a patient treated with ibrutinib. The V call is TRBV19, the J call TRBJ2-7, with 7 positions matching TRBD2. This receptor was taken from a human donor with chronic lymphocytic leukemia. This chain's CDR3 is CASSIDSWGGGYEQYF. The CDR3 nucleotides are TGTGCCAGTAGTATCGACTCATGGGGGGGAGGCTACGAGCAGTACTTC.